This record concerns one T cell receptor (beta chain) sequence. Its antigen is not known. Extraction and reverse transcription of RNA yielded cDNA as the sequencing template. Sequencing was performed with immunoSEQ multiplex PCR; in TCRdb, only in-frame clones are kept and a portion is missing. Among approximately 98,000 clones, roughly 55% were seen once, and the ten largest hold around 25%. The sample comes from a study of CD8+ T cells in alopecia areata. The CDR3 consists of 16 residues. CDR1 and CDR2 from the germline V gene are SGDLS and YYNGEE. Unmatched junction bases numbered 9, after V lost 4 bases and J lost 8 bases. General study points: Scalp samples also yield sequences from resident alphabeta T cells of normal skin. Elevated clonality characterized lesional scalp relative to normal scalp, particularly in alopecia totalis/universalis.

The genes are TRBV9 and TRBJ2-2, with 12 bases lining up with TRBD2. This TCR was sampled from a human donor with alopecia areata. Source material: NKG2D-low CD8+ T cells sorted from blood. The CDR3, as DNA: TGTGCCAGCAGCCTCGGGACTAGCGGGCGTGGTGGGGAGCTGTTTTTT. As protein: CASSLGTSGRGGELFF.